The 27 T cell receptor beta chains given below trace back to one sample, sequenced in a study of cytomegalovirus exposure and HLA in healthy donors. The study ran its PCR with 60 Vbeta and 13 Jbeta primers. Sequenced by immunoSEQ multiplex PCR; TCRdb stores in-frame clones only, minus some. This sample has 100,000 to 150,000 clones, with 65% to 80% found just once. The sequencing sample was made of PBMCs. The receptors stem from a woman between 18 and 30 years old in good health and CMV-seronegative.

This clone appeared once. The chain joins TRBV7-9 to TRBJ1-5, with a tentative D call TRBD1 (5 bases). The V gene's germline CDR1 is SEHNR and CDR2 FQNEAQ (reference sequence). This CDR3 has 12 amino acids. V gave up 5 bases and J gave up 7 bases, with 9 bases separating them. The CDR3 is CASSPGGQPQHF. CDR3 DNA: TGTGCCAGCAGCCCCGGGGGGCAGCCCCAGCATTTT.

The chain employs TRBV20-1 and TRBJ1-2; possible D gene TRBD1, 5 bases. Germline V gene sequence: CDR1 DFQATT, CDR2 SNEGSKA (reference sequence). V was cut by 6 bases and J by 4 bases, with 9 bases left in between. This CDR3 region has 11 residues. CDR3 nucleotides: TGCAGTGCCCTAGACAGCTATGGCTACACCTTC. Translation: CSALDSYGYTF.

The CDR3 sequence is CSVESSGQGARGTDTQYF. The CDR3 DNA is TGCAGCGTTGAGTCTTCGGGACAGGGGGCTAGGGGCACAGATACGCAGTATTTT. This chain links TRBV29-1 with TRBJ2-3; 12 bases are shared with TRBD1. The CDR3 spans 18 residues. In germline, CDR1 is SQVTM, CDR2 ANQGSEA. Unmatched junction bases numbered 11, after V lost 3 bases and J lost 1 base.

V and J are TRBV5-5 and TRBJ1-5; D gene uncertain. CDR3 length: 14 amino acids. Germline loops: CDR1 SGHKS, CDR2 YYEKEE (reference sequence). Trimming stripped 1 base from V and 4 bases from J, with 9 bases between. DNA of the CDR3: TGTGCCAGCAGCTTGTGGGAGCAAAATCAGCCCCAGCATTTT. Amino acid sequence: CASSLWEQNQPQHF.

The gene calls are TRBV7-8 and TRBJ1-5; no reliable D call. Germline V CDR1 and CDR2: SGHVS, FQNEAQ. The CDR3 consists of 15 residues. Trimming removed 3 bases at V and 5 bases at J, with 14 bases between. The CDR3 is CASSFGVPDDQPQHF. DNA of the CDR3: TGTGCCAGCAGCTTTGGAGTGCCAGACGATCAGCCCCAGCATTTT.

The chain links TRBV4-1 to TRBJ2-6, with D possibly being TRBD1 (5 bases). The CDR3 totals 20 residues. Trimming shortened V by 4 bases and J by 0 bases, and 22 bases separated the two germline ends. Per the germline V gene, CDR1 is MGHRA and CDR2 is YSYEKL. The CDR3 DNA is TGCGCCAGCAGCCGGAAGGGAATAGGACAAGGTAACTCTGGGGCCAACGTCCTGACTTTC. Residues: CASSRKGIGQGNSGANVLTF.

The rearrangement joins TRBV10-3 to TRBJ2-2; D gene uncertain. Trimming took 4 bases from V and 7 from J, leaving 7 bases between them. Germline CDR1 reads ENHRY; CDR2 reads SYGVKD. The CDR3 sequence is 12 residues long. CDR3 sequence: CAISVLVGELFF. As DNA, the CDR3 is TGTGCCATCAGTGTGCTAGTCGGGGAGCTGTTTTTT.

The DNA for the CDR3 is TGTGCCAGCAGCCCCTCTGTCGGCGGCATCTCCTACGAGCAGTACTTC. Translating gives CASSPSVGGISYEQYF. This chain joins TRBV7-2 and TRBJ2-7; D unresolved. The ends were cut back, 5 bases at V and 0 bases at J, with 17 bases in the middle. CDR1 is SGHTA, CDR2 FQGNSA, per germline. The CDR3 is made up of 16 amino acids. Supplemented by reference TRBV7-2 and TRBJ2-7, the full variable domain reads GAGVSQSPSNKVTEKGKDVELRCDPISGHTALYWYRQSLGQGLEFLIYFQGNSAPDKSGLPSDRFSAERTGGSVSTLTIQRTQQEDSAVYLCASSPSVGGISYEQYFGPGTRLTVT.

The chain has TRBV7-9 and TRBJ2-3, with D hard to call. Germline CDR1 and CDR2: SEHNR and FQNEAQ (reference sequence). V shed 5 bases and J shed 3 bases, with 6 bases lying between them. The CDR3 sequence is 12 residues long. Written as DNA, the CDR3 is TGTGCCAGCAGCACACCGACAGATACGCAGTATTTT. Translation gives CASSTPTDTQYF.

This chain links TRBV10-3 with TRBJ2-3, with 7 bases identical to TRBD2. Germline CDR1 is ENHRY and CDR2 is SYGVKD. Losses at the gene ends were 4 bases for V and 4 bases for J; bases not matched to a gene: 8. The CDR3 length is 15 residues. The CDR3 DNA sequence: TGTGCCATCAGTGGGTCGTGGCGGGAGTCAGATACGCAGTATTTT. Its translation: CAISGSWRESDTQYF.

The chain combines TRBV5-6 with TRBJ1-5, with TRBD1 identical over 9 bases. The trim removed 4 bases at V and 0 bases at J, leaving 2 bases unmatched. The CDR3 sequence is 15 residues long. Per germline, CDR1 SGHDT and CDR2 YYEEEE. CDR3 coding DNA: TGTGCCAGCAGCCAGACAGGGGGTAGCAATCAGCCCCAGCATTTT. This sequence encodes CASSQTGGSNQPQHF.

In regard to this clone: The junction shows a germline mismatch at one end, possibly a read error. DNA for the CDR3: TGTGCCAGCAGTGATAACGGGAGAAGGAGGATCTTC. This sequence encodes CASSDNGRRRIF. J is TRBJ2-1 and V is TRBV2, with D possibly matching TRBD2 (6 bases). CDR1 SNHLY and CDR2 FYNNEI come from the germline V gene. The CDR3 sequence is 12 residues long.

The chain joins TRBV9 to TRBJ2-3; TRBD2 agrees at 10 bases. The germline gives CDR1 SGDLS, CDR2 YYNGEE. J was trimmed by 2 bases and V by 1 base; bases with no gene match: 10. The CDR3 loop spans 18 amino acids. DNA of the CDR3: TGTGCCAGCAGCGTAAAAGCGGGAGGGCCCTTTGCCACAGATACGCAGTATTTT. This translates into CASSVKAGGPFATDTQYF. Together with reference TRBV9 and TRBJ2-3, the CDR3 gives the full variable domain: DSGVTQTPKHLITATGQRVTLRCSPRSGDLSVYWYQQSLDQGLQFLIQYYNGEERAKGNILERFSAQQFPDLHSELNLSSLELGDSALYFCASSVKAGGPFATDTQYFGPGTRLTVL.

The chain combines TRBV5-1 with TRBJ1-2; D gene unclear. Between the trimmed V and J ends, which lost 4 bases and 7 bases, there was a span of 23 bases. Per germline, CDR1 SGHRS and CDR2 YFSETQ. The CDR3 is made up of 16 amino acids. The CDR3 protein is CASSQNLGELSGGYTF. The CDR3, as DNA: TGCGCCAGCAGCCAAAATTTGGGTGAACTCTCGGGTGGCTACACCTTC.

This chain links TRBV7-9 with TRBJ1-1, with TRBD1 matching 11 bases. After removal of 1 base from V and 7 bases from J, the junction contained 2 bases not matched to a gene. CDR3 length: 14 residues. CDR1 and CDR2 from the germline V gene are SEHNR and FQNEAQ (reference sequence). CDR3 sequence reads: CASSLGDRGVEAFF. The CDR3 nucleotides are TGTGCCAGCAGCTTAGGGGACAGGGGGGTTGAAGCTTTCTTT.

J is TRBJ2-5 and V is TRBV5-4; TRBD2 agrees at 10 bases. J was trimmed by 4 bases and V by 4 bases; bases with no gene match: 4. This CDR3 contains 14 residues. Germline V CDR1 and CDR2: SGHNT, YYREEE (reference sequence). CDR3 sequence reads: CASSKRLAGETQYF. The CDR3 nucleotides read TGTGCCAGCAGCAAGAGACTAGCGGGAGAGACCCAGTACTTC.

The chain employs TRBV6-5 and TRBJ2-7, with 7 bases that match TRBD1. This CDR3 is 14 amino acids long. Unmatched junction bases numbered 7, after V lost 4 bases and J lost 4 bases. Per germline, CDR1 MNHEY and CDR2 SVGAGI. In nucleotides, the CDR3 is TGTGCCAGCAGTTCCCCGAGACAGGGATACGAGCAGTACTTC. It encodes CASSSPRQGYEQYF.

The CDR3 is CASSESVEDRKLFF. The CDR3 bases are TGTGCCAGCAGTGAATCGGTAGAGGATCGGAAACTGTTTTTT. This chain links TRBV25-1 with TRBJ1-4; D is ambiguous. V was shortened by 1 base and J by 11 bases, with 14 bases between the two germline ends. Germline values: CDR1 MGHDK, CDR2 SYGVNS. CDR3 length: 14 amino acids.

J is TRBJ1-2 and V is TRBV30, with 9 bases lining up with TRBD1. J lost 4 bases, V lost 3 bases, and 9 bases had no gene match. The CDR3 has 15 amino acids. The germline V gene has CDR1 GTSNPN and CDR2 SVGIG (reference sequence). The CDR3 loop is CAWRMVQGASYGYTF. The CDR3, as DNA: TGTGCCTGGAGAATGGTACAGGGGGCGTCCTATGGCTACACCTTC. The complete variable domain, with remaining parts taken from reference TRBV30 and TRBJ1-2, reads SQTIHQWPATLVQPVGSPLSLECTVEGTSNPNLYWYRQAAGRGLQLLFYSVGIGQISSEVPQNLSASRPQDRQFILSSKKLLLSDSGFYLCAWRMVQGASYGYTFGSGTRLTVV.

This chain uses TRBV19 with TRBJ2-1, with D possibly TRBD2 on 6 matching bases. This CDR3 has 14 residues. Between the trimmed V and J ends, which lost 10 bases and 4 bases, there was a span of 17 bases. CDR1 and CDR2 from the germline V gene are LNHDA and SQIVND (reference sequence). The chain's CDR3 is CATRTEGLYNEQFF. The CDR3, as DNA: TGTGCCACCCGAACGGAGGGGCTTTACAATGAGCAGTTCTTC.

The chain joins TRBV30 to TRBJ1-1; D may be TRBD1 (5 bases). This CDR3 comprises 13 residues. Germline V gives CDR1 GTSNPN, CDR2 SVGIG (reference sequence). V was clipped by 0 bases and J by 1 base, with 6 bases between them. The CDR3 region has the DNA TGTGCCTGGAGTGTAGGACAGAACACTGAAGCTTTCTTT. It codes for CAWSVGQNTEAFF.

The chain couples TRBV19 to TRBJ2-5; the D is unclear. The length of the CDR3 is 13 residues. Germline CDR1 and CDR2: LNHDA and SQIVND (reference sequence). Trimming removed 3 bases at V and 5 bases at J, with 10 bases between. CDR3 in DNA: TGTGCCAGTAGTATCGAAGGAGTGGAGACCCAGTACTTC. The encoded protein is CASSIEGVETQYF.

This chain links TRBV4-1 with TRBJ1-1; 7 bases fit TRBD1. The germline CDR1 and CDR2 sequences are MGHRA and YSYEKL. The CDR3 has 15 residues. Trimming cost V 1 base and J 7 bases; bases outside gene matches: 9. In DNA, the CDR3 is TGCGCCAGCAGCCAAGTGTTTCAGGGGGACAGTGAAGCTTTCTTT. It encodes CASSQVFQGDSEAFF.

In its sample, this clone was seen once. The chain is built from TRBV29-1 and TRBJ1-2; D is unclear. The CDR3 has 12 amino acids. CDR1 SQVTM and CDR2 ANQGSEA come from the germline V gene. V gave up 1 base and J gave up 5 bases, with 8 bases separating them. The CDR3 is CSVEGEEYGYTF. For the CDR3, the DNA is TGCAGCGTTGAAGGGGAGGAATATGGCTACACCTTC.

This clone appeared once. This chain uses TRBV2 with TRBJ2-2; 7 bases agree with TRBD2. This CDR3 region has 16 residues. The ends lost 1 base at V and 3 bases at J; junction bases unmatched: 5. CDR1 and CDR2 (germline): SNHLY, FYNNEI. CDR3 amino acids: CASSEGRELYTGELFF. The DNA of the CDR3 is TGTGCCAGCAGTGAAGGGCGGGAGCTCTACACCGGGGAGCTGTTTTTT. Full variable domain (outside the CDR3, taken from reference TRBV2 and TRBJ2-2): EPEVTQTPSHQVTQMGQEVILRCVPISNHLYFYWYRQILGQKVEFLVSFYNNEISEKSEIFDDQFSVERPDGSNFTLKIRSTKLEDSAMYFCASSEGRELYTGELFFGEGSRLTVL.

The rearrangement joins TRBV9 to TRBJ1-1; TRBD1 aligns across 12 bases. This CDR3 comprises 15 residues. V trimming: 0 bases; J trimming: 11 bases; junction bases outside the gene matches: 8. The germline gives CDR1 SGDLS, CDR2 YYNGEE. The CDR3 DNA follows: TGTGCCAGCAGCGTAGCCGGGACAGGGGGCGCGGGGGCTTTCTTT. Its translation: CASSVAGTGGAGAFF.

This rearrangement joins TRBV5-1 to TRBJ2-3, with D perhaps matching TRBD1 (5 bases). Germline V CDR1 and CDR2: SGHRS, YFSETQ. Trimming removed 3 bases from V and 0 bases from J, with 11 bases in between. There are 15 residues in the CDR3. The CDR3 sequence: CASSSTGESTDTQYF. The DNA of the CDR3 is TGCGCCAGCAGCTCCACAGGCGAAAGCACAGATACGCAGTATTTT.